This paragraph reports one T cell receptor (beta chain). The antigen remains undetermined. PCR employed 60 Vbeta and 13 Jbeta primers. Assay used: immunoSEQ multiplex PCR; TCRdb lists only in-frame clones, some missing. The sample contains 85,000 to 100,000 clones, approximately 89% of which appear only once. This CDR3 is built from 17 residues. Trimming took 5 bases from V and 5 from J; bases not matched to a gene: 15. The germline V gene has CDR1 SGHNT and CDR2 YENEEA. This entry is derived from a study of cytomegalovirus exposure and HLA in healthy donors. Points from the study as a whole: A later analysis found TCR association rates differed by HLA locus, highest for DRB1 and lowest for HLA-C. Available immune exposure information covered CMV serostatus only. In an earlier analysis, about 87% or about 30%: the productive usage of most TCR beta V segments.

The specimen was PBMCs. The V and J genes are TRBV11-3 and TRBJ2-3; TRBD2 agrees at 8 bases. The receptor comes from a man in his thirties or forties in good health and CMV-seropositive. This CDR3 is CASSPDGGSGSLDTQYF. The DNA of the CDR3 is TGTGCCAGCAGCCCCGACGGTGGGAGCGGGAGTTTAGATACGCAGTATTTT.